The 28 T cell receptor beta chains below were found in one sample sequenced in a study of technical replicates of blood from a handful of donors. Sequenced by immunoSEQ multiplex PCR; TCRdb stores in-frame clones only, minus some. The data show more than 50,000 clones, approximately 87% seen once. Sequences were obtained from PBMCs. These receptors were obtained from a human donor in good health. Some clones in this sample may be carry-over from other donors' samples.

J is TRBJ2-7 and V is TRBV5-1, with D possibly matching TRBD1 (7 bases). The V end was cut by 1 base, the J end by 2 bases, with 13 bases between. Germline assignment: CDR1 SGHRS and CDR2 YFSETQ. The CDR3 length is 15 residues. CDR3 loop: CASSLQGGVAYEQYF. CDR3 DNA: TGCGCCAGCAGCTTGCAGGGGGGAGTAGCCTACGAGCAGTACTTC.

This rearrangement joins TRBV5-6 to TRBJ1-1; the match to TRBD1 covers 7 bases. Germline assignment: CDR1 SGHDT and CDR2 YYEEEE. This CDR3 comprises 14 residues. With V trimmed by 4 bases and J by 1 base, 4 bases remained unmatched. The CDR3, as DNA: TGTGCCAGCAGCACAGGGGATCCGAACACTGAAGCTTTCTTT. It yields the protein CASSTGDPNTEAFF. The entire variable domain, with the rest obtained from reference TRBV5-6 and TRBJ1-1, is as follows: DAGVTQSPTHLIKTRGQQVTLRCSPKSGHDTVSWYQQALGQGPQFIFQYYEEEERQRGNFPDRFSGHQFPNYSSELNVNALLLGDSALYLCASSTGDPNTEAFFGQGTRLTVV.

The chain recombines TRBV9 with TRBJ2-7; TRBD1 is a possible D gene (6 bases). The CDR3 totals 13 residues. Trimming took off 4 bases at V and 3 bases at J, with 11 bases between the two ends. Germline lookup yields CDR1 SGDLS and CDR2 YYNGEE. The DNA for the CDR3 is TGTGCCAGCAGCCCAGGGGCTGGCTACGAGCAGTACTTC. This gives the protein CASSPGAGYEQYF.

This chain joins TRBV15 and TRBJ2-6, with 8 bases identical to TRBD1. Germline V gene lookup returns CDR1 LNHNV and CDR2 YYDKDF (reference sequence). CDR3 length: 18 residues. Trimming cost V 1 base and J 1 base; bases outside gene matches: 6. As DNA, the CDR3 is TGTGCCACCAGCAGAGGGACAGGGAAGAGTTCTGGGGCCAACGTCCTGACTTTC. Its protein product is CATSRGTGKSSGANVLTF. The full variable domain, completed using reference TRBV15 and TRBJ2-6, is DAMVIQNPRYQVTQFGKPVTLSCSQTLNHNVMYWYQQKSSQAPKLLFHYYDKDFNNEADTPDNFQSRRPNTSFCFLDIRSPGLGDTAMYLCATSRGTGKSSGANVLTFGAGSRLTVL.

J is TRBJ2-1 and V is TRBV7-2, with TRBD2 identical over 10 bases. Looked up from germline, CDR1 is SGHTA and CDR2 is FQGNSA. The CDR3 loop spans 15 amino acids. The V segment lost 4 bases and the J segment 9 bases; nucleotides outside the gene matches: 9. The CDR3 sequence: CASSSSSGSWGEQFF. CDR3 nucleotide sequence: TGTGCCAGCAGCTCCTCTAGCGGGAGTTGGGGTGAGCAGTTCTTC. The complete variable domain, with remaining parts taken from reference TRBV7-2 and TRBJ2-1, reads GAGVSQSPSNKVTEKGKDVELRCDPISGHTALYWYRQSLGQGLEFLIYFQGNSAPDKSGLPSDRFSAERTGGSVSTLTIQRTQQEDSAVYLCASSSSSGSWGEQFFGPGTRLTVL.

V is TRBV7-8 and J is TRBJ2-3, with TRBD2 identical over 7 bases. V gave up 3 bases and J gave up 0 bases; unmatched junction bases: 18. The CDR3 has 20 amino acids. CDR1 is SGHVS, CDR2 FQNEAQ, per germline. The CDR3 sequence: CASSFPLPSGNVTSTDTQYF. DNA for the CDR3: TGTGCCAGCAGCTTCCCCCTACCCAGCGGGAACGTAACTAGCACAGATACGCAGTATTTT.

The CDR3 reads CASSSYLAVQETQYF. The CDR3 DNA is TGTGCCAGCAGCTCATACCTAGCGGTCCAAGAGACCCAGTACTTC. The chain is built from TRBV7-9 and TRBJ2-5; 7 nucleotides line up with TRBD2. The ends lost 4 bases at V and 1 base at J; junction bases unmatched: 6. This CDR3 has 15 residues. Germline V gene data show CDR1 as SEHNR and CDR2 as FQNEAQ (reference sequence).

The CDR3 DNA follows: TGTGCCAGCAGCTTGGAGGGGAGACAGGGGTCTAACTATGGCTACACCTTC. It yields the protein CASSLEGRQGSNYGYTF. This chain uses TRBV7-8 with TRBJ1-2; 8 bases match TRBD1. Germline V gives CDR1 SGHVS, CDR2 FQNEAQ. There are 17 residues in the CDR3. V was pared by 3 bases and J by 0 bases, with 9 bases of the junction left unmatched.

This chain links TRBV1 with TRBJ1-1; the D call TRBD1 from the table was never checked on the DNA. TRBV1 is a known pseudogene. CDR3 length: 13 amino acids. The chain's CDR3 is CTSSQDRDFEAFF. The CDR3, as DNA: TGCACCAGCAGCCAGGACAGGGATTTTGAAGCTTTCTTT.

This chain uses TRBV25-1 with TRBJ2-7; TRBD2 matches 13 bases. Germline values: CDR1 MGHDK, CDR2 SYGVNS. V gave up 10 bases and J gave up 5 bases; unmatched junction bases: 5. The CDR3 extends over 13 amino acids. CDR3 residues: CATRTSGSHEQYF. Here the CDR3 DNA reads TGTGCCACCAGGACTAGCGGGAGCCACGAGCAGTACTTC.

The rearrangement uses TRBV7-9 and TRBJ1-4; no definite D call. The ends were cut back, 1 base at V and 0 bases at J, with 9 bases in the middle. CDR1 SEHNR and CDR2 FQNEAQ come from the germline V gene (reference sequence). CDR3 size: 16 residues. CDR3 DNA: TGTGCCAGCAGCTTAGAACTCCTTGCAACTAATGAAAAACTGTTTTTT. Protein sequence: CASSLELLATNEKLFF.

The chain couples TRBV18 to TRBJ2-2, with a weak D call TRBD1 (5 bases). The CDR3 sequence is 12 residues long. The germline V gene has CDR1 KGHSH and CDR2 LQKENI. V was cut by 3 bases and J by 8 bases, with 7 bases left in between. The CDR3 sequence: CASSPQGGELFF. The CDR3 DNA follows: TGTGCCAGCTCACCCCAGGGAGGGGAGCTGTTTTTT.

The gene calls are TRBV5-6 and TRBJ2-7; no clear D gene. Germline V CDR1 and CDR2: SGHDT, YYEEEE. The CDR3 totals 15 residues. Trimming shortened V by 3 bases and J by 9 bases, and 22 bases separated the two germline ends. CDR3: CASSSQTNQHRGQYF. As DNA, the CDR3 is TGTGCCAGCAGCTCCCAAACGAACCAGCACCGCGGGCAGTACTTC. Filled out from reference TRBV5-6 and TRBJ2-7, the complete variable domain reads DAGVTQSPTHLIKTRGQQVTLRCSPKSGHDTVSWYQQALGQGPQFIFQYYEEEERQRGNFPDRFSGHQFPNYSSELNVNALLLGDSALYLCASSSQTNQHRGQYFGPGTRLTVT.

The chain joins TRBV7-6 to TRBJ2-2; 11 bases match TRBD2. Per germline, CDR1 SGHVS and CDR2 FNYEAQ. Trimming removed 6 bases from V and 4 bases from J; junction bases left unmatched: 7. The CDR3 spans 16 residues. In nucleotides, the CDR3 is TGTGCCAGCAGTTCCCAGACTAGCGGGACCACCGGGGAGCTGTTTTTT. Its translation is CASSSQTSGTTGELFF.

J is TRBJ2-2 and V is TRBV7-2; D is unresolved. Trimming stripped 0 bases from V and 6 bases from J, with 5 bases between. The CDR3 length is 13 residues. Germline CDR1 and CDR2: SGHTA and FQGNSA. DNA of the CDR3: TGTGCCAGCAGCTTAGCTAATCCCGGGGAGCTGTTTTTT. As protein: CASSLANPGELFF.

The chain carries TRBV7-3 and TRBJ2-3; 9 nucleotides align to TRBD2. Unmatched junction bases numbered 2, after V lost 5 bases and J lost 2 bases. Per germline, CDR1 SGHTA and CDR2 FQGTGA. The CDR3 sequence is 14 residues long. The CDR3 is CASSPSGVTDTQYF. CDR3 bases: TGTGCCAGCAGCCCTAGCGGGGTCACAGATACGCAGTATTTT.

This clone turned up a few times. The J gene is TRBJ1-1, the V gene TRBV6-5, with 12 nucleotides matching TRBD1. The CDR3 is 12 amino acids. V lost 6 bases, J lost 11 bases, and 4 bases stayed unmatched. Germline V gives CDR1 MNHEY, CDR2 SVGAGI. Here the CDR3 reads CASRRDRGLAFF. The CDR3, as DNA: TGTGCCAGCAGAAGGGACAGGGGGCTTGCTTTCTTT.

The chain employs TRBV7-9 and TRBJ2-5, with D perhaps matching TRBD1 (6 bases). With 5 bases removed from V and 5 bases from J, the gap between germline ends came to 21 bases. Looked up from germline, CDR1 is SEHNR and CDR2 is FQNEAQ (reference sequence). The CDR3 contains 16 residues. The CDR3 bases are TGTGCCAGCAGCCCAGGGGCCAGGGGATTCGGGGAGACCCAGTACTTC. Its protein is CASSPGARGFGETQYF.

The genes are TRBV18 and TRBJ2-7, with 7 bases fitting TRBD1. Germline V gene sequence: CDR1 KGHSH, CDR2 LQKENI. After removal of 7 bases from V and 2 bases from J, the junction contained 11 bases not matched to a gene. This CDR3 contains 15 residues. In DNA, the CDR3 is TGTGCCAGCTACGCTCCCGAGACAGGGACCTACGAGCAGTACTTC. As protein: CASYAPETGTYEQYF.

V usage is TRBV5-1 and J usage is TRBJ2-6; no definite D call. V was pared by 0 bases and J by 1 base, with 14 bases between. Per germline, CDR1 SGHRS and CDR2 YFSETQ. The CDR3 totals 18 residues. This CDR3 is CASSLAVGLRSGANVLTF. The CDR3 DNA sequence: TGCGCCAGCAGCTTGGCCGTTGGCTTACGATCTGGGGCCAACGTCCTGACTTTC. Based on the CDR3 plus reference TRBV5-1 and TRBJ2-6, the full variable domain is KAGVTQTPRYLIKTRGQQVTLSCSPISGHRSVSWYQQTPGQGLQFLFEYFSETQRNKGNFPGRFSGRQFSNSRSEMNVSTLELGDSALYLCASSLAVGLRSGANVLTFGAGSRLTVL.

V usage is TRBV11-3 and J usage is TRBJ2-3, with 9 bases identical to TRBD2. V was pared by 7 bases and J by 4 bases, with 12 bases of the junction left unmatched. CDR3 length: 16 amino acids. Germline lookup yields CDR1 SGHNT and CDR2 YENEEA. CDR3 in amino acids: CASTPWAGGPADTQYF. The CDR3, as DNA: TGTGCCAGCACCCCTTGGGCGGGAGGGCCCGCAGATACGCAGTATTTT.

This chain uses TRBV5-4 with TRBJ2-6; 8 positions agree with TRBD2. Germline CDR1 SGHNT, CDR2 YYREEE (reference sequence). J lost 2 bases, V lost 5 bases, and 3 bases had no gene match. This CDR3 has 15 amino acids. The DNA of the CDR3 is TGTGCCAGCAGTTGGCGGGGGGCTGGGGCCAACGTCCTGACTTTC. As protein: CASSWRGAGANVLTF.

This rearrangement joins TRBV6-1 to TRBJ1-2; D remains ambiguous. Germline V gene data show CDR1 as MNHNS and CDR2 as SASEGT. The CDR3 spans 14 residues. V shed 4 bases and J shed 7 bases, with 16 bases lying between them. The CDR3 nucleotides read TGTGCCAGCAGTGCCCGACGGACTAGGCCTGGCTACACCTTC. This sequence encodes CASSARRTRPGYTF.

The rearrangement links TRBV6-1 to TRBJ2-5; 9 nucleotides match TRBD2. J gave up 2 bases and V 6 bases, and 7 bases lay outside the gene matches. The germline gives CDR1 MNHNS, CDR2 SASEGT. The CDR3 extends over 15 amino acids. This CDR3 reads CASRPKTSGQETQYF. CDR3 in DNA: TGTGCCAGCAGGCCCAAGACTAGCGGACAAGAGACCCAGTACTTC.

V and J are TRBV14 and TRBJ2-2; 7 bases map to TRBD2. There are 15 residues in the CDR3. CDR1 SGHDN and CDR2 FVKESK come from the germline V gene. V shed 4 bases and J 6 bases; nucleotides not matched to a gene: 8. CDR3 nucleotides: TGTGCCAGCAGCCTGCGCGGGAGTTGGGCCGGGGAGCTGTTTTTT. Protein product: CASSLRGSWAGELFF.

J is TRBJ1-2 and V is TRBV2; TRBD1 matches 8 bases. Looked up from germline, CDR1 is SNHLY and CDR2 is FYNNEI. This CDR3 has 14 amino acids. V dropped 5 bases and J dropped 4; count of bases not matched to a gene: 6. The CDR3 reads CASSRTGSLYGYTF. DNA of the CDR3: TGTGCCAGCAGTCGGACAGGGAGCCTCTATGGCTACACCTTC. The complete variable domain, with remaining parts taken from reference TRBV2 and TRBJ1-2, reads EPEVTQTPSHQVTQMGQEVILRCVPISNHLYFYWYRQILGQKVEFLVSFYNNEISEKSEIFDDQFSVERPDGSNFTLKIRSTKLEDSAMYFCASSRTGSLYGYTFGSGTRLTVV.

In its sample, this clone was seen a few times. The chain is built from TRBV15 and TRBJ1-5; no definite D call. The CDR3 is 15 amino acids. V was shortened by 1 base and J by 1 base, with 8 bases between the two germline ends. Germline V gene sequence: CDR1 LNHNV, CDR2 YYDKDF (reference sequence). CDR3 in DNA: TGTGCCACCAGCAGAGGTAGCCAGAGCAATCAGCCCCAGCATTTT. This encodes CATSRGSQSNQPQHF.

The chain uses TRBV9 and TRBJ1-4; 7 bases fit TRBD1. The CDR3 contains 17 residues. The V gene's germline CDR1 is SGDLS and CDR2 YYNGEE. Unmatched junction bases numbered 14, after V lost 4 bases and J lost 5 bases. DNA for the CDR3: TGTGCCAGCAGCCCAACCCACACGTTGGACAGGAATGAAAAACTGTTTTTT. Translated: CASSPTHTLDRNEKLFF.